The present T cell receptor beta chain was sequenced within a study of blood T cell repertoires in COVID-19. Sequencing used immunoSEQ multiplex PCR; TCRdb keeps in-frame clones, though not all of them. The repertoire has some 90,000 clones, 90% of them found once; the top ten carry roughly 4%. The sequenced material came from peripheral blood. The sequence was obtained from a woman of 80 years or more with active or convalescent COVID-19.

CDR3: CASSLRGIEAFF. Written as DNA, the CDR3 is TGTGCCAGCAGCTTAAGAGGGATTGAAGCTTTCTTT. The chain recombines TRBV7-9 with TRBJ1-1; D not resolved. The CDR3 totals 12 residues. The V end lost 2 bases, the J end lost 7 bases, and 8 bases lay between the germline ends. The germline V gene encodes CDR1 SEHNR and CDR2 FQNEAQ (reference sequence).